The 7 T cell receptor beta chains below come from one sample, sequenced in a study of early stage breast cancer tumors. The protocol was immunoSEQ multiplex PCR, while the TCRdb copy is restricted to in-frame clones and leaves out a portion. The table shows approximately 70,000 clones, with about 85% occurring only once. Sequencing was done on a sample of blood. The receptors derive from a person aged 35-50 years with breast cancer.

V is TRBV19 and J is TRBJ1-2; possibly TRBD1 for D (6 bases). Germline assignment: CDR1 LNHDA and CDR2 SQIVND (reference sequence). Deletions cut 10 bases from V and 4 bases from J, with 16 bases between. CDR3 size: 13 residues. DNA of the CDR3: TGTGCCACCAGTTGGGGGCAGGTCTATGGCTACACCTTC. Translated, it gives CATSWGQVYGYTF.

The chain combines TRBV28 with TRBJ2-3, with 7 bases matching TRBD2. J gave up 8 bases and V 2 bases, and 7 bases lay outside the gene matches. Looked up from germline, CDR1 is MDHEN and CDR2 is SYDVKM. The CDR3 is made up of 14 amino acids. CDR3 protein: CASSLGGRAGTQYF. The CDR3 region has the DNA TGTGCCAGCAGTTTAGGGGGGAGGGCCGGTACGCAGTATTTT.

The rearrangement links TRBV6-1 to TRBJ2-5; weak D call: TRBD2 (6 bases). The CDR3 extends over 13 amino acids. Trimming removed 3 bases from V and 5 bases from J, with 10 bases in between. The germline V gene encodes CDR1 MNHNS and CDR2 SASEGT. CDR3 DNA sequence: TGTGCCAGCAGTGACCCGGGAGCGGAGACCCAGTACTTC. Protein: CASSDPGAETQYF.

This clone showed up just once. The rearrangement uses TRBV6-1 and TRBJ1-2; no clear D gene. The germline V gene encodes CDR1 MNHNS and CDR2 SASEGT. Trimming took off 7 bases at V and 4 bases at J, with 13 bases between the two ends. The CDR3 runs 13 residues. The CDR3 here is CASTVSLVYGYTF. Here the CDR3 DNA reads TGTGCCAGCACGGTCAGCCTAGTCTATGGCTACACCTTC.

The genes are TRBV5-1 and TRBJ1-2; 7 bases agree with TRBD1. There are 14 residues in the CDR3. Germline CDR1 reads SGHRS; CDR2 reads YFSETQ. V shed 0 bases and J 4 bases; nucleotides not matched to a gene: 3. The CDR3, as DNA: TGCGCCAGCAGCTTGGGCAGGGGGTCCTATGGCTACACCTTC. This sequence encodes CASSLGRGSYGYTF. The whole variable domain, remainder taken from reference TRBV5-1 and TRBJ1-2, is KAGVTQTPRYLIKTRGQQVTLSCSPISGHRSVSWYQQTPGQGLQFLFEYFSETQRNKGNFPGRFSGRQFSNSRSEMNVSTLELGDSALYLCASSLGRGSYGYTFGSGTRLTVV.

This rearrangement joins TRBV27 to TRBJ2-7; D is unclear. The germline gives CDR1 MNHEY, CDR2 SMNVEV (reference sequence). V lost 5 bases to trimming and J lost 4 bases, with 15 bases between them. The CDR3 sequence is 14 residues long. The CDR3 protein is CASSPSPELYEQYF. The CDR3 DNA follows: TGTGCCAGCAGTCCCAGTCCAGAATTATACGAGCAGTACTTC.

The CDR3 spells CASSESDSNQPQHF. CDR3 coding DNA: TGCGCCAGCAGTGAGTCGGATAGCAATCAGCCCCAGCATTTT. The chain joins TRBV10-2 to TRBJ1-5; D unresolved. Per the germline V gene, CDR1 is WSHSY and CDR2 is SAAADI. The V and J ends lost 0 bases and 0 bases respectively, with 3 bases between them. The CDR3 is 14 residues long.